The present T cell receptor beta chain was sequenced within a study of blood T cell repertoires in COVID-19. Background on the study: Sites in the United States, Italy and Spain provided acute and convalescent COVID-19 samples. In each case, the material was cDNA or gDNA derived from T cells, B-cell-depleted T cells, or PBMCs.

Germline CDR1 is SGHNT and CDR2 is YYREEE (reference sequence). The CDR3 has 16 residues. The V gene end was trimmed by 0 bases and the J gene end by 1 base; junction bases not matched to a gene: 3. Study processing details: Cell counts per sample came from amplifying reference gene primers. Profiled with immunoSEQ multiplex PCR; TCRdb holds only in-frame clones, not every one. The V and J calls and the clone size are those of that table, but D and trimming were determined from the DNA. The data contain about 190,000 clones, roughly 82% of them singletons. This sequence originates from a woman aged 60-75 years with COVID-19, enrolled during active disease. The chain is built from TRBV5-4 and TRBJ2-3; TRBD2 agrees at 9 bases. The sample taken for sequencing was peripheral blood. CDR3 sequence reads: CASSLDQRGGTDTQYF. The CDR3 DNA follows: TGTGCCAGCAGCTTGGACCAGCGGGGGGGCACAGATACGCAGTATTTT.